This T cell receptor (beta chain) was identified in a study of CD8 T cells in Susac syndrome. The multiple sclerosis control cohort comprised treatment-naive individuals presenting with stable or active relapsing-remitting disease. With random hexamers, reverse transcription was performed on about 0.45 to 1 ug of RNA. The immunoSEQ assay covered 54 Vbeta and 13 Jbeta segments for CDR3. TCRdb called the immunoSEQ multiplex PCR reads again in MiXCR, with one record for every CDR3 protein. Of over 150,000 distinct CDR3 sequences listed, about 93% were seen once; the top ten hold roughly 0.097%. Material: CD4+ T cells from PBMCs. The TCR was taken from a human donor with multiple sclerosis.

CDR3 region: CASSPPSNRGYTF. CDR3 in DNA: TGTGCCAGCAGTCCCCCGAGCAATCGCGGCTACACCTTC. The chain recombines TRBV28 with TRBJ1-2; D gene uncertain. V lost 5 bases and J lost 8, with 15 bases in between. The CDR3 sequence is 13 residues long. Germline V CDR1 and CDR2: MDHEN, SYDVKM.